Below are 26 T cell receptor beta chains sequenced from a single sample in a study of vaccination and CD4 T cells after COVID-19. Once obtained from cultured CD4+ T cells, the DNA was sequenced using the Oncomine TCR Beta short-read assay. TCRdb re-derived calls from the PCR reads in MiXCR, one entry per CDR3 protein. The sample contains thousands of distinct CDR3 sequences, about two thirds of which appear only once. As for treatment: 10-day PBMC culture with coronavirus spike peptide pools or control peptides (ViraFEST assay). Antigens of these TCRs are unknown. Material: CD4+ T cells from blood, cultured in vitro. The source is a human donor who had recovered from COVID-19.

The chain has TRBV19 and TRBJ2-5; 7 bases match TRBD2. The CDR3 extends over 14 amino acids. The ends lost 6 bases at V and 0 bases at J; junction bases unmatched: 4. Germline loops: CDR1 LNHDA, CDR2 SQIVND (reference sequence). CDR3 nucleotide sequence: TGTGCCAGTAGCCCCGGGGGGTACCAAGAGACCCAGTACTTC. It translates to CASSPGGYQETQYF.

This chain uses TRBV7-9 with TRBJ1-1; TRBD1 aligns across 7 bases. Germline CDR1 SEHNR, CDR2 FQNEAQ (reference sequence). J lost 3 bases, V lost 8 bases, and 6 bases had no gene match. This CDR3 has 13 residues. The CDR3 spells CASGGQWDTEAFF. CDR3 bases: TGTGCCAGCGGGGGACAGTGGGACACTGAAGCTTTCTTT.

The chain couples TRBV7-3 to TRBJ2-1; TRBD1 matches at 10 bases. Germline V gene sequence: CDR1 SGHTA, CDR2 FQGTGA. V gave up 5 bases and J gave up 5 bases; unmatched junction bases: 6. The CDR3 loop spans 15 amino acids. CDR3 residues: CASSPGQGYHNEQFF. CDR3 nucleotide sequence: TGTGCCAGCAGCCCGGGACAGGGGTACCACAATGAGCAGTTCTTC. The full variable domain, its missing parts supplied by reference TRBV7-3 and TRBJ2-1, is GAGVSQTPSNKVTEKGKYVELRCDPISGHTALYWYRQSLGQGPEFLIYFQGTGAADDSGLPNDRFFAVRPEGSVSTLKIQRTERGDSAVYLCASSPGQGYHNEQFFGPGTRLTVL.

V usage is TRBV6-5 and J usage is TRBJ1-2, with a tentative D call TRBD1 (5 bases). The length of the CDR3 is 15 residues. V was shortened by 2 bases and J by 1 base, with 11 bases between the two germline ends. From germline, CDR1 is MNHEY and CDR2 SVGAGI. In nucleotides, the CDR3 is TGTGCCAGCAGTTACAGGGGATTGGATAACTATGGCTACACCTTC. It specifies CASSYRGLDNYGYTF.

This clonotype turned up a few times. The chain combines TRBV21-1 with TRBJ2-5; the table's D call TRBD2 went unverified against the DNA. TRBV21-1 is a known pseudogene. The CDR3 covers 13 residues. The CDR3 sequence: CARATSGRQTQYF. In DNA, the CDR3 is TGTGCCAGGGCGACTAGCGGGAGACAGACCCAGTACTTC.

V and J are TRBV2 and TRBJ1-6, with TRBD1 matching over 7 bases. Germline assignment: CDR1 SNHLY and CDR2 FYNNEI. There are 13 residues in the CDR3. The V segment lost 8 bases and the J segment 7 bases; nucleotides outside the gene matches: 5. For the CDR3, the DNA is TGTGCCAGCTACAGGGGATTCAATTCACCCCTCCACTTT. It translates to CASYRGFNSPLHF. The full variable domain, in which reference TRBV2 and TRBJ1-6 provide the parts outside the CDR3, is EPEVTQTPSHQVTQMGQEVILRCVPISNHLYFYWYRQILGQKVEFLVSFYNNEISEKSEIFDDQFSVERPDGSNFTLKIRSTKLEDSAMYFCASYRGFNSPLHFGNGTRLTVT.

The chain joins TRBV15 to TRBJ1-3, with D unclear. Germline V CDR1 and CDR2: LNHNV, YYDKDF (reference sequence). This CDR3 spans 16 amino acids. V lost 5 bases and J lost 4, with 18 bases in between. The CDR3 sequence: CATSPPGTPTGNTIYF. CDR3 sequence (DNA): TGTGCCACCAGCCCCCCAGGCACCCCGACAGGAAACACCATATATTTT.

The V call is TRBV20-1, the J call TRBJ1-2, with 7 bases fitting TRBD1. Germline V CDR1 and CDR2: DFQATT, SNEGSKA (reference sequence). The CDR3 extends over 12 amino acids. The chain's CDR3 is CTPTGDVYGYTF. The CDR3 coding sequence is TGCACCCCCACAGGGGACGTCTATGGCTACACCTTC.

The chain combines TRBV11-3 with TRBJ1-1; possible D gene TRBD1, 6 bases. The CDR3 is made up of 15 amino acids. Between the trimmed V and J ends, which lost 4 bases and 8 bases, there was a span of 20 bases. Looked up from germline, CDR1 is SGHNT and CDR2 is YENEEA. In DNA form, the CDR3 reads TGTGCCAGCAGCTCGACCGCCCCACAGGGAGGCGAAGCTTTCTTT. Translation: CASSSTAPQGGEAFF. Filled out from reference TRBV11-3 and TRBJ1-1, the complete variable domain reads EAGVVQSPRYKIIEKKQPVAFWCNPISGHNTLYWYLQNLGQGPELLIRYENEEAVDDSQLPKDRFSAERLKGVDSTLKIQPAELGDSAVYLCASSSTAPQGGEAFFGQGTRLTVV.

This clonotype was seen a handful of times. The V call is TRBV19, the J call TRBJ2-7; TRBD1 matches 8 bases. V lost 1 base and J lost 2; bases outside the gene matches: 1. This CDR3 region has 14 residues. CDR1 and CDR2 (germline): LNHDA, SQIVND (reference sequence). CDR3 residues: CASSIGTGPYEQYF. In DNA form, the CDR3 reads TGTGCCAGTAGTATAGGGACAGGGCCCTACGAGCAGTACTTC.

This clonotype was counted a few times. The gene calls are TRBV6-5 and TRBJ1-1, with D maybe TRBD1 (6 bases). Trimming left V 0 bases short and J 2 bases short, with 16 bases between. This CDR3 contains 17 residues. In germline, CDR1 is MNHEY, CDR2 SVGAGI. CDR3 DNA: TGTGCCAGCAGTTACTCTTTTGGACAGACAACCAACACTGAAGCTTTCTTT. Its translation: CASSYSFGQTTNTEAFF.

This clonotype was seen more than once but under ten times. This chain joins TRBV11-2 and TRBJ1-6, with a weak D call TRBD1 (5 bases). The CDR3 contains 15 residues. Germline CDR1 SGHAT, CDR2 FQNNGV. V was clipped by 6 bases and J by 7 bases, with 16 bases between them. For the CDR3, the DNA is TGTGCCAGCAGTCCCCCGGGCCGGGGGAATTCACCCCTCCACTTT. Amino acid sequence: CASSPPGRGNSPLHF.

This clonotype has just a few counts. The chain joins TRBV6-1 to TRBJ2-3; 7 bases align to TRBD2. Germline V CDR1 and CDR2: MNHNS, SASEGT. Trimming at V came to 5 bases and at J to 3 bases, leaving 5 bases not matched to a gene. The CDR3 contains 14 residues. CDR3 sequence: CASSTGTTTDTQYF. CDR3 in DNA: TGTGCCAGCAGTACCGGGACTACAACAGATACGCAGTATTTT.

This clonotype has just one count. The chain links TRBV27 to TRBJ1-1, with 9 bases identical to TRBD1. With V trimmed by 7 bases and J by 0 bases, 3 bases remained unmatched. The V gene's germline CDR1 is MNHEY and CDR2 SMNVEV (reference sequence). The CDR3 runs to 14 residues. CDR3 coding DNA: TGTGCCAGCACCGGACAGGGGATGAACACTGAAGCTTTCTTT. Its protein product is CASTGQGMNTEAFF.

The V call is TRBV7-6, the J call TRBJ2-3; 10 positions match TRBD2. J was trimmed by 5 bases and V by 1 base; bases with no gene match: 9. This CDR3 spans 17 amino acids. The germline gives CDR1 SGHVS, CDR2 FNYEAQ. CDR3 DNA sequence: TGTGCCAGCAGCTTAGTGGCTAGCGGGGGCCGGGGAGATACGCAGTATTTT. It codes for CASSLVASGGRGDTQYF.

The genes are TRBV20-1 and TRBJ1-1; D is unclear. Trimming pared 1 base from V and 12 bases from J, leaving 15 bases between. The CDR3 totals 12 residues. Per the germline V gene, CDR1 is DFQATT and CDR2 is SNEGSKA (reference sequence). The CDR3 nucleotides are TGCAGTGCTAGAGTGGGAGAACTCTCATCTTTCTTT. Amino acids: CSARVGELSSFF.

The chain combines TRBV20-1 with TRBJ2-1; maybe TRBD1 (6 bases). Germline V CDR1 and CDR2: DFQATT, SNEGSKA (reference sequence). This CDR3 spans 14 amino acids. V lost 3 bases, J lost 7 bases, and 16 bases lay in between. CDR3 sequence: CSASLGTIGNEQFF. CDR3 nucleotide sequence: TGCAGTGCTAGCCTAGGGACAATCGGGAATGAGCAGTTCTTC.

The chain uses TRBV20-1 and TRBJ2-7, with TRBD1 matching 8 bases. The CDR3 has 13 amino acids. Germline lookup yields CDR1 DFQATT and CDR2 SNEGSKA (reference sequence). Trimming took 3 bases from V and 6 from J; bases not matched to a gene: 7. This CDR3 reads CSARPQGAPEQYF. In nucleotides, the CDR3 is TGCAGTGCTAGGCCGCAGGGGGCCCCCGAGCAGTACTTC.

The chain employs TRBV20-1 and TRBJ2-1; TRBD2 aligns across 10 bases. CDR3 length: 16 residues. After removal of 3 bases from V and 4 bases from J, the junction contained 9 bases not matched to a gene. The V gene's germline CDR1 is DFQATT and CDR2 SNEGSKA (reference sequence). CDR3 in amino acids: CSARAEGGLAYNEQFF. CDR3 DNA: TGCAGTGCTAGGGCCGAGGGGGGACTAGCGTACAATGAGCAGTTCTTC.

A few counts support this clonotype. The chain uses TRBV6-1 and TRBJ1-3; D is unclear. V gave up 1 base and J gave up 7 bases, with 8 bases separating them. CDR1 is MNHNS, CDR2 SASEGT, per germline. The CDR3 spans 13 residues. The CDR3 reads CASSEGGVNTIYF. CDR3 in DNA: TGTGCCAGCAGTGAAGGTGGGGTGAACACCATATATTTT.

The gene calls are TRBV20-1 and TRBJ2-5; 10 bases map to TRBD2. The length of the CDR3 is 17 residues. V lost 7 bases and J lost 0; bases outside the gene matches: 14. Germline CDR1 reads DFQATT; CDR2 reads SNEGSKA (reference sequence). In DNA, the CDR3 is TGCAGTGTCCCAGCGGGCACTAGCGGGGACTACCAAGAGACCCAGTACTTC. Translation gives CSVPAGTSGDYQETQYF.

This clonotype was recorded only once. The V and J genes are TRBV7-8 and TRBJ1-2; 7 bases match TRBD1. This CDR3 has 14 residues. The V gene's germline CDR1 is SGHVS and CDR2 FQNEAQ. V was pared by 1 base and J by 7 bases, with 6 bases of the junction left unmatched. CDR3 in amino acids: CASSLGQGVGGYTF. The CDR3 DNA is TGTGCCAGCAGCTTAGGACAGGGTGTAGGTGGCTACACCTTC.

J is TRBJ1-2 and V is TRBV6-1, with D hard to call. With 1 base removed from V and 4 bases from J, the gap between germline ends came to 10 bases. Germline-derived CDR1 and CDR2 are MNHNS and SASEGT. CDR3 length: 14 residues. Here the CDR3 reads CASSEGGRSYGYTF. CDR3 DNA sequence: TGTGCCAGCAGTGAAGGAGGGAGGAGCTATGGCTACACCTTC.

CDR3 in DNA: TGTGCCGCTTCGGGGCACCCACTCTCTGGAAACACCATATATTTT. Its protein is CAASGHPLSGNTIYF. The V gene is TRBV10-3, the J gene TRBJ1-3, with TRBD1 as a possible D gene (5 bases). The germline V gene has CDR1 ENHRY and CDR2 SYGVKD. V shed 11 bases and J shed 0 bases, with 17 bases lying between them. The CDR3 extends over 15 amino acids.

This chain uses TRBV6-1 with TRBJ2-2; a possible D gene is TRBD1 (5 bases). Germline CDR1 is MNHNS and CDR2 is SASEGT. V dropped 6 bases and J dropped 2 bases, with 10 bases sitting between them. CDR3 length equals 14 residues. CDR3 nucleotides: TGTGCCAGCAGCTTCGACAGAAACACCGGGGAGCTGTTTTTT. As protein: CASSFDRNTGELFF.

J is TRBJ1-2 and V is TRBV21-1. TRBV21-1 has pseudogene status. This CDR3 is 13 amino acids long. The CDR3: CASSAGLNYGYTF. In DNA form, the CDR3 reads TGTGCCAGCAGCGCAGGACTTAACTATGGCTACACCTTC.